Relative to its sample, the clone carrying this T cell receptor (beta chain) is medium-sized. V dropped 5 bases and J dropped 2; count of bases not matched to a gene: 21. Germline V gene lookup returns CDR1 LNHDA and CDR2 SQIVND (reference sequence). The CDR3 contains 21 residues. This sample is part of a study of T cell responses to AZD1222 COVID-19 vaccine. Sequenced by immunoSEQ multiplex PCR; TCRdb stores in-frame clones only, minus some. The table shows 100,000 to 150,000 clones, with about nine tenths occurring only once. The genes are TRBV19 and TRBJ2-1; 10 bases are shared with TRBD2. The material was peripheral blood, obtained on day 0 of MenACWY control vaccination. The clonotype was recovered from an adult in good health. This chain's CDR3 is CASSATGQWTSGAPPYNEQFF. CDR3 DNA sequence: TGTGCCAGTAGTGCAACAGGACAGTGGACTAGCGGTGCACCGCCCTACAATGAGCAGTTCTTC.